This TCR beta chain came from a study of long-term antiretroviral therapy in people with HIV. V shed 3 bases, J shed 6 bases, and the junction held 4 bases outside the gene matches. Per the germline V gene, CDR1 is KGHSH and CDR2 is LQKENI. The length of the CDR3 is 14 residues. This clone was detected once. Its antigen is still unknown. With survey level as its setting, the immunoSEQ assay was v3.0. Sequenced by immunoSEQ multiplex PCR; TCRdb stores in-frame clones only, minus some. The sample includes over 25,000 clones, 95% to 98% of them seen just once. Findings and limits, study-wide: Versus controls, repertoires in people with HIV had narrower CDR3 length ranges.

This sequence was found in a man aged 25 to 40 with HIV. This chain joins TRBV18 and TRBJ1-5, with TRBD1 matching 8 bases. Sequencing was performed on unsorted PBMCs, taken 7.6 years after starting antiretroviral therapy. The CDR3 spells CASSPGQGGQPQHF. The CDR3, as DNA: TGTGCCAGCTCACCCGGACAGGGTGGTCAGCCCCAGCATTTT.